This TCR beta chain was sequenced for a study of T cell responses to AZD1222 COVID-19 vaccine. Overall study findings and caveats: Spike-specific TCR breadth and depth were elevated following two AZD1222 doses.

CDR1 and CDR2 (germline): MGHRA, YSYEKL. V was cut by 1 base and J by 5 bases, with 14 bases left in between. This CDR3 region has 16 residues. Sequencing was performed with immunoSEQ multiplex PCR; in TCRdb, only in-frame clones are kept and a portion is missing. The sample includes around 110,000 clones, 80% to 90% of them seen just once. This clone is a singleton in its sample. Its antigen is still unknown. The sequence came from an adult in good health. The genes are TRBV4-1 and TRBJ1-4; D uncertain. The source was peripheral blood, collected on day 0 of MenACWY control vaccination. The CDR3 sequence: CASSQVSGRKNEKLFF. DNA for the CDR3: TGCGCCAGCAGCCAAGTTTCTGGACGGAAAAATGAAAAACTGTTTTTT.